The present TCR beta chain was sequenced within a study of siplizumab effects on memory and regulatory T cells. Clones were read by immunoSEQ multiplex PCR, and TCRdb kept only the in-frame ones, dropping some. The sample lists approximately 65,000 clones, approximately 87% occurring once. The CDR3 is 15 residues long. The germline V gene encodes CDR1 LNHDA and CDR2 SQIVND (reference sequence). The V and J ends lost 8 bases and 2 bases respectively, with 16 bases between them. The clonotype was recovered from a human donor in good health. The sample comprised memory CD4+ T cells sorted from blood. V usage is TRBV19 and J usage is TRBJ1-3; tentatively, D is TRBD1 (5 bases). CDR3 in amino acids: CASWRGAGPGNTIYF. For the CDR3, the DNA is TGTGCCAGTTGGAGGGGCGCGGGGCCTGGAAACACCATATATTTT.